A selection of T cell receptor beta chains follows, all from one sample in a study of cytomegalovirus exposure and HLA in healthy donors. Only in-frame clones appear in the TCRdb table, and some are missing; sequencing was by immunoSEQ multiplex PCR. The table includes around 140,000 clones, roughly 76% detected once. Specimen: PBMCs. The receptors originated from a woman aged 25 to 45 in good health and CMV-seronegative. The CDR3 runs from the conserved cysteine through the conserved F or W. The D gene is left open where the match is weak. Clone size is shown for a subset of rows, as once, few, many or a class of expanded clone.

CSVSEGGNTEAFF,TGCAGCGTATCCGAAGGGGGGAACACTGAAGCTTTCTTT,13,few,TRBJ1-1,.,TRBV29-1
CASSPLRGTYNEQFF,TGTGCCAGCAGCCCGCTACGGGGGACGTACAATGAGCAGTTCTTC,15,.,TRBJ2-1,.,TRBV7-9
CASSRQGPYNEQFF,TGTGCCAGTAGTAGACAGGGACCCTACAATGAGCAGTTCTTC,14,.,TRBJ2-1,TRBD1,TRBV19
CASSLAGEDGTEAFF,TGCGCCAGCAGCTTGGCCGGGGAAGACGGGACTGAAGCTTTCTTT,15,.,TRBJ1-1,.,TRBV5-1
CASSLDGREGTEAFF,TGCGCCAGCAGCTTGGATGGCAGGGAAGGAACTGAAGCTTTCTTT,15,.,TRBJ1-1,.,TRBV5-1
CASSKRYSGQQREPQHF,TGTGCCAGCAGTAAACGATACTCGGGACAGCAGAGGGAACCCCAGCATTTT,17,.,TRBJ1-5,TRBD1,TRBV27
CATSREGLAGNTIYF,TGTGCCACCAGCAGAGAGGGGCTGGCTGGAAACACCATATATTTT,15,.,TRBJ1-3,.,TRBV15
CSVDGQGSEKLFF,TGCAGCGTTGATGGGCAGGGGAGCGAAAAACTGTTTTTT,13,.,TRBJ1-4,.,TRBV29-1
CASSVIAGSRPSTDTQYF,TGTGCCAGCAGTGTAATAGCGGGGTCCCGCCCGAGCACAGATACGCAGTATTTT,18,.,TRBJ2-3,TRBD2,TRBV2
CASDKGQGAEQYF,TGTGCCAGCGACAAGGGACAGGGTGCCGAGCAGTACTTC,13,.,TRBJ2-7,TRBD1,TRBV18
CASSAGPPYEQYF,TGTGCCAGCAGCGCAGGTCCGCCCTACGAGCAGTACTTC,13,.,TRBJ2-7,.,TRBV5-4
CAWSVLGGNPYEQYF,TGTGCCTGGAGTGTACTCGGAGGAAACCCCTACGAGCAGTACTTC,15,.,TRBJ2-7,.,TRBV30
CASSLDHQGQSYEQYF,TGTGCCAGCAGCTTAGATCACCAGGGCCAATCCTACGAGCAGTACTTC,16,.,TRBJ2-7,.,TRBV11-2
CAISESIQDRGRFNSPLHF,TGTGCCATCAGTGAGTCGATACAGGACAGGGGGCGGTTTAATTCACCCCTCCACTTT,19,.,TRBJ1-6,TRBD1,TRBV10-3
CASSPSGGSYNEQFF,TGTGCCAGCAGCCCAAGCGGGGGTAGTTACAATGAGCAGTTCTTC,15,.,TRBJ2-1,TRBD2,TRBV11-2
CASSFRGDRINTGELFF,TGTGCCAGCAGCTTCCGAGGAGACAGAATCAACACCGGGGAGCTGTTTTTT,17,.,TRBJ2-2,.,TRBV11-2
CASTSVPRDRSGYGYTF,TGCGCCAGCACCTCCGTACCCCGGGACAGAAGTGGGTATGGCTACACCTTC,17,.,TRBJ1-2,TRBD1,TRBV5-1
CASSMRGGEGYEQYF,TGTGCCAGTAGTATGCGAGGGGGCGAAGGCTACGAGCAGTACTTC,15,.,TRBJ2-7,TRBD1,TRBV19
CASSYRQGAREETQYF,TGTGCCAGCAGCTATCGACAGGGGGCGCGAGAAGAGACCCAGTACTTC,16,.,TRBJ2-5,TRBD1,TRBV7-2
CASSLNPGWETQYF,TGTGCCAGCAGCTTAAATCCAGGTTGGGAGACCCAGTACTTC,14,.,TRBJ2-5,.,TRBV7-3
CASSPTGDYGYTF,TGCGCCAGCAGCCCGACAGGGGACTATGGCTACACCTTC,13,.,TRBJ1-2,TRBD1,TRBV5-1
CAWSTPRGQGRREQYF,TGTGCCTGGAGTACCCCTAGGGGACAGGGGAGACGGGAGCAGTACTTC,16,many,TRBJ2-7,TRBD1,TRBV30
CASSRDWANEQFF,TGTGCCAGCAGCCGAGATTGGGCCAATGAGCAGTTCTTC,13,.,TRBJ2-1,.,TRBV7-3
CASSFTGGPLGNEQFF,TGCGCCAGCAGCTTTACAGGGGGCCCTCTGGGCAATGAGCAGTTCTTC,16,.,TRBJ2-1,TRBD1,TRBV5-1
CASSLDRAEYNEQFF,TGTGCCAGCAGCTTGGACAGGGCCGAGTACAATGAGCAGTTCTTC,15,.,TRBJ2-1,.,TRBV5-8
CASRRETGYNEQFF,TGTGCCAGCAGGCGGGAGACTGGATACAATGAGCAGTTCTTC,14,.,TRBJ2-1,TRBD2,TRBV28
CAWSRTGSNQPQHF,TGTGCCTGGAGCCGGACAGGGAGCAATCAGCCCCAGCATTTT,14,.,TRBJ1-5,TRBD1,TRBV30
CAISDSGLDQPQHF,TGTGCCATCAGTGATTCAGGGCTGGATCAGCCCCAGCATTTT,14,.,TRBJ1-5,.,TRBV10-3
CASRYSGTSGTSHEQYF,TGTGCCAGCAGGTACTCCGGGACTAGCGGTACGTCCCACGAGCAGTACTTC,17,once,TRBJ2-7,TRBD2,TRBV7-9
CASSPGQMNTGELFF,TGTGCCAGCAGCCCGGGACAGATGAACACCGGGGAGCTGTTTTTT,15,.,TRBJ2-2,TRBD1,TRBV7-7
CASSAGTSGWHYNEQFF,TGCGCCAGCAGCGCAGGGACTAGCGGGTGGCATTACAATGAGCAGTTCTTC,17,.,TRBJ2-1,TRBD2,TRBV5-1
CASRENTGEETQYF,TGTGCCAGCAGGGAAAATACAGGGGAAGAGACCCAGTACTTC,14,.,TRBJ2-5,TRBD1,TRBV2
CASKAAASAEAFF,TGTGCCAGTAAAGCAGCGGCATCCGCTGAAGCTTTCTTT,13,once,TRBJ1-1,.,TRBV19
CAIGGGETQYF,TGTGCCATCGGGGGAGGAGAGACCCAGTACTTC,11,.,TRBJ2-5,.,TRBV10-3
CASSGQVQPQHF,TGTGCCAGCAGTGGACAGGTCCAGCCCCAGCATTTT,12,few,TRBJ1-5,.,TRBV2
CAIRASGGSDTQYF,TGTGCCATCAGAGCTAGCGGGGGCTCAGATACGCAGTATTTT,14,.,TRBJ2-3,TRBD2,TRBV10-3
CACSHSYEQYF,TGTGCCTGCTCCCACAGCTACGAGCAGTACTTC,11,.,TRBJ2-7,.,TRBV30
CASSHRGLSSGANVLTF,TGTGCCAGCAGCCACAGGGGGCTAAGCTCTGGGGCCAACGTCCTGACTTTC,17,.,TRBJ2-6,TRBD1,TRBV7-9
CASSAKSGVNTEAFF,TGTGCCAGCAGTGCTAAGTCCGGGGTGAACACTGAAGCTTTCTTT,15,.,TRBJ1-1,.,TRBV27
CASSSGTGLNEKLFF,TGTGCCAGCAGCTCGGGGACAGGGTTAAATGAAAAACTGTTTTTT,15,.,TRBJ1-4,TRBD1,TRBV5-4
CASSIGTATNEKLFF,TGTGCCAGTAGTATAGGGACAGCAACTAATGAAAAACTGTTTTTT,15,.,TRBJ1-4,.,TRBV19
CASAPDRYYEQYF,TGCGCCAGCGCCCCCGACAGGTACTACGAGCAGTACTTC,13,.,TRBJ2-7,.,TRBV10-1
CASSYSALRGNGYTF,TGTGCCAGCAGTTACTCTGCCCTCAGGGGTAACGGCTACACCTTC,15,.,TRBJ1-2,.,TRBV6-5
CASSQAAGFNEQFF,TGTGCCAGCAGCCAAGCCGCAGGTTTCAATGAGCAGTTCTTC,14,.,TRBJ2-1,.,TRBV14
CASRQQGAGELFF,TGTGCCAGCAGACAACAGGGGGCCGGGGAGCTGTTTTTT,13,.,TRBJ2-2,TRBD1,TRBV11-1
CASSPGTGDTGELFF,TGTGCCAGCAGCCCCGGGACAGGGGACACCGGGGAGCTGTTTTTT,15,few,TRBJ2-2,TRBD1,TRBV6-4
CASSTGQDISYEQYF,TGTGCCAGCAGTACGGGACAGGACATCTCCTACGAGCAGTACTTC,15,few,TRBJ2-7,TRBD1,TRBV6-1
CASSTRQGFYGYTF,TGTGCCAGCAGCACCCGACAGGGCTTCTATGGCTACACCTTC,14,.,TRBJ1-2,TRBD1,TRBV9
CASSVEQGAGTDTQYF,TGCGCCAGCAGCGTAGAACAGGGGGCTGGCACAGATACGCAGTATTTT,16,.,TRBJ2-3,TRBD1,TRBV5-1
CASSFASQTGEQYF,TGTGCCAGCAGTTTCGCCAGCCAAACGGGGGAGCAGTACTTC,14,.,TRBJ2-7,.,TRBV27
CASSLAPGLAGGHEQYF,TGTGCCAGCAGCTTAGCGCCGGGACTAGCGGGGGGGCACGAGCAGTACTTC,17,.,TRBJ2-7,TRBD2,TRBV7-9
CASSQDWGRGWGGYTF,TGCGCCAGCAGCCAAGATTGGGGCAGGGGGTGGGGTGGCTACACCTTC,16,.,TRBJ1-2,TRBD1,TRBV4-3